The TCR beta chain described here comes from a study of shared clonotypes between healthy human individuals. General study results and limits: Blood was the only sampled material, and tissue repertoires likely differ.

The V end was cut by 4 bases, the J end by 7 bases, with 23 bases between. The CDR3 extends over 16 amino acids. The germline CDR1 and CDR2 sequences are MRHNA and SNTAGT. About this clone: What it recognizes is unknown.

The input for sorted-subset replicate PCRs was about 0.2 ug DNA, approximately 30,000 T cell genomes. Only in-frame clones appear in the TCRdb table, and some are missing; sequencing was by immunoSEQ multiplex PCR. The sample lists under 350,000 clones; around 87% were seen once. Healthy and HIV-negative, the adult donors had no recent acute infections or vaccinations. The sequenced sample was memory CD8+ T cells sorted from blood. The subset denotes: CD45RO+ cells pooled with CCR7-negative TemRA cells. This TCR came from a man younger than 35 in good health. V usage is TRBV6-4 and J usage is TRBJ2-7, with D tentatively TRBD1 (6 bases). The CDR3: CASSGIQGKLPREQYF. In DNA, the CDR3 is TGTGCCAGCAGTGGAATACAGGGCAAACTCCCGCGGGAGCAGTACTTC.